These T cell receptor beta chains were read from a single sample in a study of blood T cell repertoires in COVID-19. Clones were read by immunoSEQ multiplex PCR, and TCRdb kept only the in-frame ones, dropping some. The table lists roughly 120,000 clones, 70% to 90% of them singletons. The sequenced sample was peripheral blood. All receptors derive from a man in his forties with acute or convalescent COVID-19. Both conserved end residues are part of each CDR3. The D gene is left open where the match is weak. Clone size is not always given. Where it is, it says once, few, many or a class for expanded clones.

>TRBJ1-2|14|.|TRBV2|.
TGTGCCAGCAGTGAAGCAGGGGCGGCATCGGGCTACACCTTC
CASSEAGAASGYTF
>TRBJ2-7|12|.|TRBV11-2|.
TGTGCCAGCAGCCTTGACGGGTACGAGCAGTACTTC
CASSLDGYEQYF
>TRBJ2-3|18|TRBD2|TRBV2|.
TGTGCCAGCAGCGCCCGATCGCTAGCGGGGGGGAGCACAGATACGCAGTATTTT
CASSARSLAGGSTDTQYF
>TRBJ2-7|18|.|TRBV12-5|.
TGTGCTAGTGGTTCCCCGGGGGAAGCGGGACACCAGGGTTACGAGCAGTACTTC
CASGSPGEAGHQGYEQYF
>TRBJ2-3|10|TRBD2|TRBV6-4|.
TGTGCCAGCGGGGCCCGGGAGGAGTATTTT
CASGAREEYF
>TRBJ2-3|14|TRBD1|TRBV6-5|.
TGTGCCAGCAGTTTACAGGGGGCTAAAGATACGCAGTATTTT
CASSLQGAKDTQYF
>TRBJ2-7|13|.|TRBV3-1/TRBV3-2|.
TGTGCCAGCAGCCCACACCTCCTCTACGAGCAGTACTTC
CASSPHLLYEQYF
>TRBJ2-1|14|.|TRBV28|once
TGTGCCAGCAGTTTACCGAGAACAGACAATGAGCAGTTCTTC
CASSLPRTDNEQFF
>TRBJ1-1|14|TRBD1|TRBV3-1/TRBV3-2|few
TGTGCCAGCCTTCGAGGGGGCGCCGCCACTGAAGCTTTCTTT
CASLRGGAATEAFF
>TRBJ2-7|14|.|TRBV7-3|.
TGTGCCAGCAGCTTAATAGGCGGAGCATACGAGCAGTACTTC
CASSLIGGAYEQYF
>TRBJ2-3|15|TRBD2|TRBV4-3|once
TGCGCCAGCAGCCTTAGCGGGGGGGCCTGGGATACGCAGTATTTT
CASSLSGGAWDTQYF
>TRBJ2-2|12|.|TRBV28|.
TGTGCCAGCAGTTCGGGCACCGGGGAGCTGTTTTTT
CASSSGTGELFF
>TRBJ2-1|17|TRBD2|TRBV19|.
TGTGCCAGTAGTATAGCCCAAGGGAGGGGCGCCTACAATGAGCAGTTCTTC
CASSIAQGRGAYNEQFF
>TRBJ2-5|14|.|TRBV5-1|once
TGCGCCAGCAGCCCGCAGGGTAGCAGAGAGACCCAGTACTTC
CASSPQGSRETQYF
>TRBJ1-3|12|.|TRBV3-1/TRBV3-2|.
TGTGCCAGCAGCCCCGTTGGAAACACCATATATTTT
CASSPVGNTIYF
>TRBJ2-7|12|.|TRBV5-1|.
TGCGCCAGCAGCCCGGACAACTACGAGCAGTACTTC
CASSPDNYEQYF
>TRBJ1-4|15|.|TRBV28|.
TGTGCCAGCAGTTCCCTCGGGGCAACTAATGAAAAACTGTTTTTT
CASSSLGATNEKLFF
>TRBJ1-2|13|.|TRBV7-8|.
TGTGCCAGCAGCTTCGGACAGCTCTATGGCTACACCTTC
CASSFGQLYGYTF
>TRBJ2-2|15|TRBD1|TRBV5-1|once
TGCGCCAGCAGCTTGGACAGGGGTTCATTTTTGGGGCTGTTTTTT
CASSLDRGSFLGLFF
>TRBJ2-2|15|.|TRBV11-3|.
TGTGCCAGCAGCCCCGGGGTAGATAGAACCGGGGAGCTGTTTTTT
CASSPGVDRTGELFF
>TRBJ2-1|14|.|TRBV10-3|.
TGTGCCACCCTCGAGTGGGGCTCTAACAATGAGCAGTTCTTC
CATLEWGSNNEQFF
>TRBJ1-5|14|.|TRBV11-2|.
TGTGCCAGCAGCTTTACAAATAGCAATCAGCCCCAGCATTTT
CASSFTNSNQPQHF
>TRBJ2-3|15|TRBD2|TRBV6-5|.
TGTGCCAGCAGCTATAGCGGGATCTCCACAGATACGCAGTATTTT
CASSYSGISTDTQYF
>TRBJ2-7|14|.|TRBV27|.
TGTGCCAGCAGACTTAGACCTGGGCCCTACGAGCAGTACTTC
CASRLRPGPYEQYF
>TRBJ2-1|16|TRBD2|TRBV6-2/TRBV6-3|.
TGTGCCAGCAGTCCCCGAGGACTAGCGGGGGGCAAAGAGCAGTTCTTC
CASSPRGLAGGKEQFF
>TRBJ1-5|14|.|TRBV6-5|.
TGTGCCAGTTCTTACCTGGCGGACAATCAGCCCCAGCATTTT
CASSYLADNQPQHF
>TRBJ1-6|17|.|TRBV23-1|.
TGCGCCAGCAGTCAATCCCCCTACAGGGCATATAATTCACCCCTCCACTTT
CASSQSPYRAYNSPLHF
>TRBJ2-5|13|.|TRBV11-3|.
TGTGCCAGCAGCCCCCGGGTCCAAGAGACCCAGTACTTC
CASSPRVQETQYF
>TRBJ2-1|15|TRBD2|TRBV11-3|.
TGTGCCAGCAGCCCAAGCGGGACCAGCTACAATGAGCAGTTCTTC
CASSPSGTSYNEQFF
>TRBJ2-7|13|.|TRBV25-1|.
TGTGCCAGCAGTGACCATTCCCCCTACGAGCAGTACTTC
CASSDHSPYEQYF